This TCR beta chain is from a study of human T cells and chemical hapten exposure. Losses at the gene ends were 8 bases for V and 3 bases for J; bases not matched to a gene: 1. The CDR3 is 12 residues long. This clonotype appeared many times. TCRdb fed the RACE reads into MiXCR, producing one record per CDR3 protein. The table shows under 85,000 distinct CDR3 sequences, with about 9.4% occurring only once. The time point was: patch test 2, 6 weeks after DPC sensitization. Documented treatment: therapeutic diphenylcyclopropenone sensitization with weekly scalp DPC. This receptor was taken from a woman aged 45-65 years with alopecia areata. Some clones in this sample may be carry-over from other donors' samples. The V gene is TRBV12-3 or TRBV12-4, the J gene TRBJ2-1; 7 bases fit TRBD2. The source material was whole blood, sampled in connection with sensitization to the hapten diphenylcyclopropenone (DPC). The CDR3 DNA sequence: TGTGCCAGCGGGGGGGTCTACAATGAGCAGTTCTTC. It yields the protein CASGGVYNEQFF.